The 25 T cell receptor beta chains in this list originate from one sample, sequenced in a study of blood T cell repertoires in COVID-19. The method was immunoSEQ multiplex PCR; TCRdb's version includes in-frame clones alone and lacks a portion of them. The data show approximately 210,000 clones, roughly 82% seen once. Sequencing input: PBMCs or T cells enriched from blood (not recorded which). The receptors come from a man in his forties who had recovered from COVID-19.

The CDR3, as DNA: TGTGCCAGTCAGGGGGTTGAGAGTCAGCCCCAGCATTTT. This sequence encodes CASQGVESQPQHF. The gene calls are TRBV28 and TRBJ1-5; 7 positions match TRBD1. The V gene's germline CDR1 is MDHEN and CDR2 SYDVKM. Trimming took 9 bases from V and 6 from J; bases not matched to a gene: 8. CDR3 length: 13 residues. The full variable domain, its missing parts supplied by reference TRBV28 and TRBJ1-5, is DVKVTQSSRYLVKRTGEKVFLECVQDMDHENMFWYRQDPGLGLRLIYFSYDVKMKEKGDIPEGYSVSREKKERFSLILESASTNQTSMYLCASQGVESQPQHFGDGTRLSIL.

The chain carries TRBV5-1 and TRBJ1-2; 7 bases line up with TRBD1. Unmatched junction bases numbered 10, after V lost 2 bases and J lost 6 bases. CDR1 and CDR2 from the germline V gene are SGHRS and YFSETQ. The CDR3 has 15 amino acids. DNA of the CDR3: TGCGCCAGCAGCTTCGCCCCTGGACAGGAGCATGGCTACACCTTC. Encoded protein: CASSFAPGQEHGYTF.

The genes are TRBV20-1 and TRBJ1-3; 8 positions agree with TRBD1. The CDR3 runs 11 residues. After removal of 6 bases from V and 11 bases from J, the junction contained 6 bases not matched to a gene. Germline V CDR1 and CDR2: DFQATT, SNEGSKA (reference sequence). CDR3 nucleotide sequence: TGCAGTGCATCGGGACAGGCTGCCATATATTTT. It specifies CSASGQAAIYF.

There are a few counts of this clone. The chain has TRBV4-2 and TRBJ2-3; 16 nucleotides line up with TRBD2. Germline values: CDR1 LGHNA, CDR2 YNFKEQ. V shed 2 bases, J shed 3 bases, and the junction held 14 bases outside the gene matches. The CDR3 has 21 residues. The CDR3 bases are TGTGCCAGCAGCCAAACCAAGGGACTAGCGGGAGGGCCTGACCATACAGATACGCAGTATTTT. Encoded protein: CASSQTKGLAGGPDHTDTQYF.

The CDR3 sequence is CASRLSAANTEAFF. CDR3 nucleotides: TGCGCCAGCCGACTAAGTGCGGCGAACACTGAAGCTTTCTTT. The rearrangement uses TRBV5-1 and TRBJ1-1; D is undetermined. Germline V CDR1 and CDR2: SGHRS, YFSETQ. With 7 bases removed from V and 1 base from J, the gap between germline ends came to 14 bases. The CDR3 has 14 amino acids.

The chain combines TRBV2 with TRBJ1-4; D remains unclear. Germline V lookup: CDR1 SNHLY, CDR2 FYNNEI. Trimming took off 3 bases at V and 10 bases at J, with 15 bases between the two ends. This CDR3 spans 14 amino acids. This CDR3 reads CASSEELAGGKLFF. CDR3 DNA: TGTGCCAGCAGTGAGGAGTTGGCGGGTGGAAAACTGTTTTTT.

The chain carries TRBV24-1 and TRBJ2-2, with TRBD1 identical over 9 bases. This CDR3 is built from 17 residues. Germline lookup yields CDR1 KGHDR and CDR2 SFDVKD. The J segment lost 3 bases and the V segment lost 4 bases, leaving 8 bases of the junction unmatched. The CDR3 is CATSDAEHRGHTGELFF. The CDR3 nucleotides read TGTGCCACCAGTGACGCTGAACACAGGGGGCACACCGGGGAGCTGTTTTTT.

The chain joins TRBV19 to TRBJ2-1; D uncertain. The germline gives CDR1 LNHDA, CDR2 SQIVND (reference sequence). Trimming stripped 5 bases from V and 4 bases from J, with 15 bases between. The CDR3 extends over 15 amino acids. CDR3 sequence (DNA): TGTGCCAGTAGTGTCGCTAGTAGGTTATACAATGAGCAGTTCTTC. This sequence encodes CASSVASRLYNEQFF.

The chain links TRBV29-1 to TRBJ2-1, with 9 bases identical to TRBD2. The trim removed 5 bases at V and 7 bases at J, leaving 9 bases unmatched. CDR1 is SQVTM and CDR2 is ANQGSEA in the germline V gene. The CDR3 covers 14 residues. CDR3 sequence (DNA): TGCAGCGTTTCCCGAGCGGGAGGAATGAATGAGCAGTTCTTC. As protein: CSVSRAGGMNEQFF.

This clone was detected a few times. The gene calls are TRBV12-3 or TRBV12-4 and TRBJ1-2; a weak D match, TRBD1 (5 bases). V lost 4 bases to trimming and J lost 8 bases, with 14 bases between them. This CDR3 is 13 amino acids long. DNA for the CDR3: TGTGCCAGCAGTTCTCAAGGGCAGGGAGGCTACACCTTC. Residues: CASSSQGQGGYTF.

This chain uses TRBV12-3 or TRBV12-4 with TRBJ1-2; D not certain. The CDR3 is made up of 13 amino acids. The ends were cut back, 5 bases at V and 6 bases at J, with 13 bases in the middle. For the CDR3, the DNA is TGTGCCAGCAGTCTTCCCCGGAGGGATGGCTACACCTTC. Protein: CASSLPRRDGYTF.

V is TRBV3-1 (or the pseudogene TRBV3-2) and J is TRBJ1-5, with D perhaps matching TRBD1 (6 bases). The CDR3 loop spans 18 amino acids. V dropped 0 bases and J dropped 2 bases, with 17 bases sitting between them. The germline gives CDR1 LGHDT, CDR2 YNNKEL (reference sequence). DNA of the CDR3: TGTGCCAGCAGCCAAGATGGCAGGGGACTATTTGGCAATCAGCCCCAGCATTTT. This translates into CASSQDGRGLFGNQPQHF.

The chain recombines TRBV4-2 with TRBJ1-1; 7 nucleotides agree with TRBD1. CDR3 length equals 14 residues. Germline CDR1 is LGHNA and CDR2 is YNFKEQ. V gave up 4 bases and J gave up 2 bases; unmatched junction bases: 4. In nucleotides, the CDR3 is TGTGCCAGCAGCCGAGGGGGCTTAAACACTGAAGCTTTCTTT. Protein sequence: CASSRGGLNTEAFF.

The CDR3: CASGRGEPNYGYTF. CDR3 nucleotide sequence: TGTGCCAGCGGAAGGGGCGAGCCGAACTATGGCTACACCTTC. This rearrangement joins TRBV2 to TRBJ1-2; a weak D match, TRBD1 (5 bases). V dropped 8 bases and J dropped 2 bases, with 15 bases sitting between them. The CDR3 has 14 amino acids. Per the germline V gene, CDR1 is SNHLY and CDR2 is FYNNEI.

The chain links TRBV18 to TRBJ1-2, with 7 bases identical to TRBD1. Per the germline V gene, CDR1 is KGHSH and CDR2 is LQKENI. V was pared by 3 bases and J by 7 bases, with 8 bases of the junction left unmatched. The CDR3 runs to 14 residues. This chain's CDR3 is CASSPADRAGGYTF. In DNA form, the CDR3 reads TGTGCCAGCTCACCCGCCGACAGGGCTGGTGGCTACACCTTC.

This clone was observed a handful of times. The same CDR3 arises from other DNA sequences in this sample as well. This sequence joins TRBV5-1 and TRBJ1-2, with D tentatively TRBD1 (5 bases). Per the germline V gene, CDR1 is SGHRS and CDR2 is YFSETQ. The CDR3 is 14 residues long. V lost 0 bases and J lost 5, with 11 bases in between. CDR3 sequence: CASSLAGEDYGYTF. In nucleotides, the CDR3 is TGCGCCAGCAGCTTGGCGGGGGAGGATTATGGCTACACCTTC.

V usage is TRBV7-2 and J usage is TRBJ1-1; 8 nucleotides match TRBD1. From germline, CDR1 is SGHTA and CDR2 FQGNSA. The CDR3 runs 13 residues. With 1 base clipped from V and 13 bases from J, the junction kept 8 bases outside the gene matches. The CDR3 DNA sequence: TGTGCCAGCAGCTTAGTTGACAGGGGCTTGGGTTTCTTT. This gives the protein CASSLVDRGLGFF.

This chain links TRBV28 with TRBJ2-2, with 7 bases identical to TRBD1. The CDR3 is 15 residues long. Looked up from germline, CDR1 is MDHEN and CDR2 is SYDVKM. Unmatched junction bases numbered 5, after V lost 2 bases and J lost 5 bases. The CDR3 spells CASSLRGRRTGELFF. The CDR3 DNA is TGTGCCAGCAGTTTAAGGGGGCGCAGGACCGGGGAGCTGTTTTTT.

CDR3 region: CASSVGQGGTGELFF. Here the CDR3 DNA reads TGTGCCAGCAGCGTAGGGCAGGGCGGAACCGGGGAGCTGTTTTTT. The chain employs TRBV9 and TRBJ2-2; tentatively, D is TRBD1 (5 bases). V lost 0 bases to trimming and J lost 5 bases, with 11 bases between them. The CDR3 contains 15 residues. Germline values: CDR1 SGDLS, CDR2 YYNGEE.

The chain joins TRBV4-1 to TRBJ2-1, with 7 nucleotides matching TRBD2. In germline, CDR1 is MGHRA, CDR2 YSYEKL. The CDR3 has 14 amino acids. The V and J ends lost 0 bases and 6 bases, in that order; junction bases with no gene match: 2. The CDR3 nucleotides read TGCGCCAGCAGCCAAGAGTCTAGCGGCAATGAGCAGTTCTTC. Translation: CASSQESSGNEQFF.

This clone was recorded only once. The V call is TRBV28, the J call TRBJ2-7, with 8 bases aligning to TRBD1. Germline CDR1 is MDHEN and CDR2 is SYDVKM. After removal of 7 bases from V and 8 bases from J, the junction contained 16 bases not matched to a gene. The CDR3 runs 15 residues. CDR3: CASTDLGGRGLKQYF. CDR3 bases: TGTGCCAGCACCGATCTGGGGGGCAGGGGGCTAAAGCAGTACTTC.

The rearrangement joins TRBV4-3 to TRBJ2-7, with D possibly matching TRBD1 (6 bases). Germline V gives CDR1 LGHNA, CDR2 YSLEER. V lost 1 base, J lost 4 bases, and 11 bases lay in between. This CDR3 has 14 residues. The DNA of the CDR3 is TGCGCCAGCAGCCAAGTAGCAGGGGTGTACGAGCAGTACTTC. Translated, it gives CASSQVAGVYEQYF.

The table lists this clone with a count of one. The V and J genes are TRBV18 and TRBJ2-1; D is undetermined. This CDR3 region has 16 residues. V gave up 3 bases and J gave up 10 bases, with 22 bases separating them. The V gene's germline CDR1 is KGHSH and CDR2 LQKENI. The CDR3 region is CASSPLNSPPLREQFF. The DNA of the CDR3 is TGTGCCAGCTCACCGCTAAACAGTCCTCCCCTTAGGGAGCAGTTCTTC.

CDR3 protein: CASSLNLMTENTEAFF. Written as DNA, the CDR3 is TGTGCCAGCAGTCTCAATCTGATGACAGAGAACACTGAAGCTTTCTTT. The V gene is TRBV27, the J gene TRBJ1-1, with D tentatively TRBD1 (5 bases). Trimming stripped 5 bases from V and 1 base from J, with 17 bases between. This CDR3 region has 16 residues. In germline, CDR1 is MNHEY, CDR2 SMNVEV (reference sequence).

The CDR3 DNA is TGTGCCAGCAGCCCGGACAGGGCTGAAAAACTGTTTTTT. It codes for CASSPDRAEKLFF. The chain is built from TRBV7-8 and TRBJ1-4; 8 bases fit TRBD1. The trim removed 5 bases at V and 7 bases at J, leaving 3 bases unmatched. The CDR3 is made up of 13 amino acids. Germline loops: CDR1 SGHVS, CDR2 FQNEAQ.